These 17 T cell receptor beta chains came from one sample sequenced in a study of human T cells and chemical hapten exposure (dated by TCRdb to about 2021). The time point label of this sample denotes: pre-sensitization, week 0. In light of the paper, this sample's treatment or condition label describes: therapeutic diphenylcyclopropenone sensitization with weekly scalp DPC. The library was produced with RACE. The sequencer listed for this sample is NextSeq 500. TCRdb cleaned the public reads at Q25 with fastp, built clones with MiXCR and kept in-frame beta chains. Records with the same CDR3 protein are collapsed into one entry carrying the most frequent genes and DNA. Here the sample has about 80,000 distinct CDR3 sequences; around 15% occur a single time. The ten largest clones capture approximately 4.5% of the sample. The sequencing used whole blood, collected in connection with sensitization to the hapten diphenylcyclopropenone (DPC). These receptors originate from a woman aged 50 to 65 with alopecia areata. Some clones in this sample may be carry-over from other donors' samples.

The rearrangement links TRBV20-1 to TRBJ2-3; 10 bases line up with TRBD2. CDR1 and CDR2 (germline): DFQATT, SNEGSKA (reference sequence). This CDR3 is built from 16 residues. Trimming cost V 6 bases and J 2 bases; bases outside gene matches: 11. DNA of the CDR3: TGCAGTGCCCGACAGAGAGGACTAGCGGTCACAGATACGCAGTATTTT. It encodes CSARQRGLAVTDTQYF.

This clonotype appeared a few times. This rearrangement joins TRBV10-3 to TRBJ2-5, with D possibly being TRBD2 (5 bases). The germline V gene encodes CDR1 ENHRY and CDR2 SYGVKD. Trimming removed 5 bases at V and 3 bases at J, with 10 bases between. The CDR3 sequence is 13 residues long. In nucleotides, the CDR3 is TGTGCCATCAGTAGGACTGGAGAAGAGACCCAGTACTTC. As protein: CAISRTGEETQYF.

This clonotype was counted ten times or more. CDR3 residues: CASSTRTGGIADTQYF. The CDR3 DNA is TGTGCCAGCAGCACACGGACAGGGGGTATCGCAGATACGCAGTATTTT. The rearrangement links TRBV7-2 to TRBJ2-3; 10 nucleotides match TRBD1. Trimming at V came to 5 bases and at J to 4 bases, leaving 9 bases not matched to a gene. Germline V gene sequence: CDR1 SGHTA, CDR2 FQGNSA. CDR3 length: 16 amino acids.

J is TRBJ2-2 and V is TRBV11-2; D possibly matches TRBD1 or TRBD2 (6 bases each). The CDR3 is 17 amino acids. Per the germline V gene, CDR1 is SGHAT and CDR2 is FQNNGV. V was shortened by 3 bases and J by 2 bases, with 16 bases between the two germline ends. CDR3 in DNA: TGTGCCAGCAGCTTCCCCACCGGGGGCGGTAACACCGGGGAGCTGTTTTTT. Its translation is CASSFPTGGGNTGELFF.

The J gene is TRBJ2-2, the V gene TRBV6-5, with 9 bases lining up with TRBD1. The CDR3 length is 15 residues. Germline CDR1 is MNHEY and CDR2 is SVGAGI. V gave up 6 bases and J gave up 5 bases; unmatched junction bases: 7. The CDR3 region has the DNA TGTGCCAGCAGGCTGCGGGACAGGGAGACCGGGGAGCTGTTTTTT. Translation gives CASRLRDRETGELFF.

This clonotype was detected only a few times. The chain recombines TRBV7-8 with TRBJ2-7, with 11 bases lining up with TRBD2. CDR1 is SGHVS and CDR2 is FQNEAQ in the germline V gene. V shed 6 bases and J 7 bases; nucleotides not matched to a gene: 5. The CDR3 contains 13 residues. The CDR3 region is CASRLAGAREQYF. The CDR3 nucleotides are TGTGCCAGCAGACTAGCGGGAGCGAGGGAGCAGTACTTC.

This chain uses TRBV27 with TRBJ2-5; D may be TRBD2 (7 bases). From germline, CDR1 is MNHEY and CDR2 SMNVEV (reference sequence). Trimming removed 2 bases from V and 3 bases from J, with 13 bases in between. The CDR3 spans 15 residues. The CDR3 bases are TGTGCCAGCAGTTTAGTCCAGGGGAGGGAAGAGACCCAGTACTTC. Amino acid sequence: CASSLVQGREETQYF.

Of note for this clonotype: A read error may produce the germline difference seen at one junction end. The chain combines TRBV11-2 with TRBJ1-5; a possible D gene is TRBD1 (6 bases). The germline V gene encodes CDR1 SGHAT and CDR2 FQNNGV. The CDR3 consists of 15 residues. In DNA form, the CDR3 reads TGTGTCAGCAGCTTAACGGACAGCCAACATCAGCCCCAGCATTTT. The encoded protein is CVSSLTDSQHQPQHF. Variable domain in full (rest from reference TRBV11-2 and TRBJ1-5): EAGVAQSPRYKIIEKRQSVAFWCNPISGHATLYWYQQILGQGPKLLIQFQNNGVVDDSQLPKDRFSAERLKGVDSTLKIQPAKLEDSAVYLCVSSLTDSQHQPQHFGDGTRLSIL.

This rearrangement joins TRBV7-2 to TRBJ2-3; 7 bases line up with TRBD1. CDR3 length equals 15 residues. The germline V gene encodes CDR1 SGHTA and CDR2 FQGNSA. V dropped 1 base and J dropped 1; count of bases not matched to a gene: 2. This CDR3 is CASSLDGTGTDTQYF. For the CDR3, the DNA is TGTGCCAGCAGCTTAGACGGGACAGGCACAGATACGCAGTATTTT.

The gene calls are TRBV12-3 or TRBV12-4 and TRBJ2-4, with D uncertain. Trimming cost V 1 base and J 9 bases, with 10 bases left between them. This CDR3 is built from 13 residues. The CDR3 region has the DNA TGTGCCAGCAGTTTAGTTTCAGGTGCCATTCAGTACTTC. Amino acids: CASSLVSGAIQYF.

The CDR3 DNA is TGTGCCAGCAAGCCCAGCGGGGCCTACGAGCAGTACTTC. Its translation is CASKPSGAYEQYF. This chain uses TRBV28 with TRBJ2-7; 7 nucleotides match TRBD2. The V segment lost 7 bases and the J segment 2 bases; nucleotides outside the gene matches: 5. There are 13 residues in the CDR3. Germline CDR1 is MDHEN and CDR2 is SYDVKM.

The sample holds a few counts of this clonotype. The V and J genes are TRBV6-1 and TRBJ2-4; D gene ambiguous. CDR3 length equals 15 residues. The ends were cut back, 7 bases at V and 1 base at J, with 14 bases in the middle. Germline V lookup: CDR1 MNHNS, CDR2 SASEGT. Here the CDR3 DNA reads TGTGCCAGCATCGAAGCCTTAGGGGCCAAAAACATTCAGTACTTC. This gives the protein CASIEALGAKNIQYF.

This clonotype has a handful of counts. The chain is built from TRBV20-1 and TRBJ2-7; 13 bases line up with TRBD2. V lost 2 bases and J lost 6; bases outside the gene matches: 7. The CDR3 totals 15 residues. The germline CDR1 and CDR2 sequences are DFQATT and SNEGSKA (reference sequence). As DNA, the CDR3 is TGCAGTGCTAGACATGGGACTAGCGGGACTGGCGAGCAGTACTTC. Amino acids: CSARHGTSGTGEQYF.

This clonotype appeared a few times. The rearrangement uses TRBV19 and TRBJ2-1; D unresolved. This CDR3 is 15 amino acids long. V lost 7 bases and J lost 1, with 14 bases in between. Germline V CDR1 and CDR2: LNHDA, SQIVND (reference sequence). CDR3 bases: TGTGCCAGTATACCCGGAGACTCATCCTACAATGAGCAGTTCTTC. Amino acids: CASIPGDSSYNEQFF.

The rearrangement links TRBV9 to TRBJ1-1; maybe TRBD1 (5 bases). The CDR3 runs to 15 residues. Trimming took off 4 bases at V and 0 bases at J, with 13 bases between the two ends. Germline-derived CDR1 and CDR2 are SGDLS and YYNGEE. The CDR3 coding sequence is TGTGCCAGCAGCCCAGACGGACACCTGAACACTGAAGCTTTCTTT. This encodes CASSPDGHLNTEAFF.

J is TRBJ2-5 and V is TRBV2; TRBD1 matches at 10 bases. This CDR3 contains 15 residues. The V gene's germline CDR1 is SNHLY and CDR2 FYNNEI. Trimming at V came to 4 bases and at J to 3 bases, leaving 5 bases not matched to a gene. For the CDR3, the DNA is TGTGCCAGCAGTGTTCAAGGGACAGGGGAAGAGACCCAGTACTTC. The encoded protein is CASSVQGTGEETQYF.

This clonotype was seen a handful of times. The chain recombines TRBV12-3 or TRBV12-4 with TRBJ2-7; a weak D match, TRBD2 (6 bases). The V and J ends lost 5 bases and 0 bases respectively, with 14 bases between them. This CDR3 has 15 residues. The CDR3: CASSGEAELSYEQYF. The CDR3 coding sequence is TGTGCCAGCAGTGGGGAGGCGGAACTCTCCTACGAGCAGTACTTC.